This TCR beta chain derives from a study of long-term antiretroviral therapy in people with HIV. Study-wide findings and caveats: Drawn between the mid-2000s and the late 2010s, the blood was possibly obtained under older ART regimens.

At survey level, the immunoSEQ assay was run in its v3.0 version. Measured with immunoSEQ multiplex PCR; TCRdb has only the in-frame clones, and not every one. The sample has approximately 39,000 clones; approximately 79% are singletons. A note on this clone: Its antigen is currently unknown.

One or more pre-ART and two or more post-ART PBMC samples were available from each donor. Each HIV participant was treated in the United States. The V segment lost 3 bases and the J segment 6 bases; nucleotides outside the gene matches: 8. This CDR3 is 16 amino acids long. Germline V gene lookup returns CDR1 LNHDA and CDR2 SQIVND (reference sequence). Here the sequenced sample was unsorted PBMCs, taken 1.5 years after starting antiretroviral therapy. The clonotype originates from a man aged 18-30 years with HIV. The chain is built from TRBV19 and TRBJ1-5; 10 bases are shared with TRBD1. The CDR3 DNA is TGTGCCAGTAGTATGGCCGGGACAGGGGTAAGTCAGCCCCAGCATTTT. Encoded protein: CASSMAGTGVSQPQHF.